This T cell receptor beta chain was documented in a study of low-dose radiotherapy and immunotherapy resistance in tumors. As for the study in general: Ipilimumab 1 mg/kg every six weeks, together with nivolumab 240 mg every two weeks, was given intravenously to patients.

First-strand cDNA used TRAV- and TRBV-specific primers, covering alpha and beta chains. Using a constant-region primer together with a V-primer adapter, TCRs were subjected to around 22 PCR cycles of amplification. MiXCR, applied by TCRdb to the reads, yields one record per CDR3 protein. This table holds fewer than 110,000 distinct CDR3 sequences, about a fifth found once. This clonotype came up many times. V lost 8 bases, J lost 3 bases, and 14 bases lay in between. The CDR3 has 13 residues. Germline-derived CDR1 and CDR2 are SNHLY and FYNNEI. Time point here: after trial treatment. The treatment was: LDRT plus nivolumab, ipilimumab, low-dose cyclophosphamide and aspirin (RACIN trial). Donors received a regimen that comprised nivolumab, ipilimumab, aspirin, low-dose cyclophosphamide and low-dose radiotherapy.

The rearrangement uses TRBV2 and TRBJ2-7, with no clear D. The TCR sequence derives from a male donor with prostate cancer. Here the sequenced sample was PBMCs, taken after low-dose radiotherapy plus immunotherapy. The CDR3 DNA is TGTGCCAGCGGGTCTTCGACACTCTACGAGCAGTACTTC. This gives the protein CASGSSTLYEQYF.